The T cell receptor beta chain under discussion was sequenced for a study of regulatory T cells in long-lasting Graves disease. Findings and limits, study-wide: Persistent patients shared more public clonotypes (2,741) than new patients (about 930). Relative to newly diagnosed Graves' patients, persistent ones had lower TCR diversity.

This sample's time point: persistent/refractory GD, antithyroid drugs over 5 years with positive TRAb. Generation of the TCR library employed RNA extracted from PBMCs. The guidelines of the American Thyroid Association were the basis for diagnosing Graves' disease. The germline V and J ends were trimmed by 4 bases and 12 bases, with 22 bases remaining between them. Germline V gene data show CDR1 as SGHKS and CDR2 as YYEKEE (reference sequence). The CDR3 loop spans 15 amino acids. Construction of TCR beta libraries relied on iRepertoire HTBI primers and on Arm-PCR targeting CDR3 regions. TCRdb re-called the multiplex PCR reads through MiXCR, storing one row per CDR3 protein. The sample has about 660,000 distinct CDR3 sequences, 25% to 35% seen once. A word on this clonotype: Its antigen is as yet unknown.

The rearrangement links TRBV5-5 to TRBJ1-4, with D possibly being TRBD1 (6 bases). The sequence was obtained from a female donor with Graves disease. Source: peripheral blood mononuclear cells (PBMCs), taken when the disease was refractory, from a patient treated with antithyroid drugs. Here the CDR3 reads CASSPNRASVVELFF. As DNA, the CDR3 is TGTGCCAGCAGCCCAAACAGGGCCTCAGTTGTAGAACTGTTTTTT.